Below are 29 T cell receptor beta chains sequenced from a single sample in a study of blood T cells in healthy people across ages. The second PCR ran about 6 to 11 cycles with a sample-barcoded 5' primer and J-beta primers. TCRdb itself ran the 5' RACE reads through MiXCR, one entry per CDR3 protein. The table records approximately 850,000 distinct CDR3 sequences, roughly 44% of them present only once. Material: blood. These receptors were collected from a man in his 60s in good health.

This sequence joins TRBV27 and TRBJ2-7, with TRBD1 identical over 10 bases. Germline CDR1 reads MNHEY; CDR2 reads SMNVEV (reference sequence). This CDR3 region has 15 residues. J was trimmed by 3 bases and V by 4 bases; bases with no gene match: 6. This CDR3 reads CASSSPGTGVYEQYF. The CDR3 coding sequence is TGTGCCAGCAGTTCGCCCGGGACAGGGGTCTACGAGCAGTACTTC.

The chain links TRBV20-1 to TRBJ2-4; D is undetermined. The V and J ends lost 1 base and 8 bases respectively, with 12 bases between them. The CDR3 is 13 amino acids. Germline V lookup: CDR1 DFQATT, CDR2 SNEGSKA (reference sequence). The CDR3 bases are TGCAGTGCTAGAGTGGACCGGGCGGACATTCAGTACTTC. Its translation is CSARVDRADIQYF.

This chain joins TRBV9 and TRBJ2-1, with 7 bases aligning to TRBD2. Germline assignment: CDR1 SGDLS and CDR2 YYNGEE. The CDR3 runs to 15 residues. Germline trimming cut 0 bases from V and 6 bases from J; bases unmatched to any gene: 6. CDR3 sequence (DNA): TGTGCCAGCAGCGTAGAAGCGGGGCGGGGCAATGAGCAGTTCTTC. It is translated as CASSVEAGRGNEQFF.

In nucleotides, the CDR3 is TGTGCCAGCAGGGGAACCGGGACAGGGGGCTGGGGTGAGCAGTTCTTC. Protein sequence: CASRGTGTGGWGEQFF. The genes are TRBV6-2 or TRBV6-3 and TRBJ2-1; 12 positions match TRBD1. This CDR3 contains 16 residues. V dropped 6 bases and J dropped 9; count of bases not matched to a gene: 12. CDR1 MNHEY and CDR2 SVGEGT come from the germline V gene.

The chain has TRBV11-3 and TRBJ1-1; D is unclear. Looked up from germline, CDR1 is SGHNT and CDR2 is YENEEA. The V and J ends lost 3 bases and 1 base respectively, with 6 bases between them. The CDR3 is 13 amino acids. This chain's CDR3 is CASSFNGNTEAFF. In DNA form, the CDR3 reads TGTGCCAGCAGCTTTAACGGGAACACTGAAGCTTTCTTT.

V and J are TRBV4-1 and TRBJ2-3; TRBD1 matches 8 bases. This CDR3 contains 17 residues. J lost 4 bases, V lost 4 bases, and 13 bases had no gene match. In germline, CDR1 is MGHRA, CDR2 YSYEKL. CDR3 DNA sequence: TGCGCCAGCAGCCCTTTCAGGGGGCCGTCGCCGTCAGATACGCAGTATTTT. This codes for CASSPFRGPSPSDTQYF.

A note on this clonotype: A read error may produce the germline difference seen at one junction end. V gene TRBV5-1 combines with J gene TRBJ2-5; the D gene could be TRBD1 or TRBD2 (6 bases each). Looked up from germline, CDR1 is SGHRS and CDR2 is YFSETQ. The CDR3 contains 17 residues. Here the CDR3 reads CASSLASQGGPQGTRYF. The CDR3 DNA reads TGCGCCAGCAGCTTGGCCAGTCAAGGGGGGCCTCAGGGGACCCGGTACTTC.

The V and J genes are TRBV5-1 and TRBJ2-7; TRBD2 aligns across 9 bases. V was pared by 3 bases and J by 3 bases, with 10 bases of the junction left unmatched. CDR1 is SGHRS and CDR2 is YFSETQ in the germline V gene. The length of the CDR3 is 16 residues. The CDR3 nucleotides read TGCGCCAGCAGCTCCCGTTCCCCGACTAGCGGCTACGAGCAGTACTTC. It codes for CASSSRSPTSGYEQYF.

The genes are TRBV20-1 and TRBJ1-1, with D hard to call. V lost 3 bases and J 1 base, leaving 15 bases between the germline ends. This CDR3 has 15 amino acids. Germline CDR1 is DFQATT and CDR2 is SNEGSKA (reference sequence). The CDR3 DNA sequence: TGCAGTGCTAGGACTGGGTCAGGACCGAACACTGAAGCTTTCTTT. This codes for CSARTGSGPNTEAFF.

V and J are TRBV12-3 or TRBV12-4 and TRBJ1-2; maybe TRBD1 (6 bases). The length of the CDR3 is 16 residues. V lost 5 bases and J 5 bases, leaving 21 bases between the germline ends. The CDR3 DNA reads TGTGCCAGCAGTCCCGGGGGGCAATCGAAAGGGTATGGCTACACCTTC. Its protein product is CASSPGGQSKGYGYTF.

The V call is TRBV7-8, the J call TRBJ1-2, with D perhaps TRBD1 (6 bases). V lost 3 bases, J lost 4 bases, and 12 bases lay in between. This CDR3 spans 14 amino acids. Germline values: CDR1 SGHVS, CDR2 FQNEAQ. The DNA of the CDR3 is TGTGCCAGCAGCTTGAACCGGGACACCTATGGCTACACCTTC. Amino acids: CASSLNRDTYGYTF.

J is TRBJ2-7 and V is TRBV11-2, with D maybe TRBD1 (6 bases). The CDR3 covers 14 residues. Germline lookup yields CDR1 SGHAT and CDR2 FQNNGV. V was pared by 0 bases and J by 4 bases, with 10 bases between. As DNA, the CDR3 is TGTGCCAGCAGCTTAGATCCCGACAGGTACGAGCAGTACTTC. Amino acid sequence: CASSLDPDRYEQYF. The entire variable domain, with the rest obtained from reference TRBV11-2 and TRBJ2-7, is as follows: EAGVAQSPRYKIIEKRQSVAFWCNPISGHATLYWYQQILGQGPKLLIQFQNNGVVDDSQLPKDRFSAERLKGVDSTLKIQPAKLEDSAVYLCASSLDPDRYEQYFGPGTRLTVT.

The chain joins TRBV6-1 to TRBJ2-4, with D hard to call. The J call is doubtful: the DNA matches TRBJ2-7 better. CDR1 and CDR2 from the germline V gene are MNHNS and SASEGT. There are 10 residues in the CDR3. The CDR3 loop is CACNSYEQYF. The CDR3 DNA reads TGTGCCTGCAACAGCTACGAGCAGTACTTC.

The gene calls are TRBV25-1 and TRBJ2-3; maybe TRBD1 (5 bases). CDR3 length: 13 residues. Germline CDR1 reads MGHDK; CDR2 reads SYGVNS. Trimming left V 3 bases short and J 4 bases short, with 8 bases between. CDR3 coding DNA: TGTGCCAGCAGTGACAGGGTTCCAGATACGCAGTATTTT. It translates to CASSDRVPDTQYF. The variable domain in full, completed from reference TRBV25-1 and TRBJ2-3, reads EADIYQTPRYLVIGTGKKITLECSQTMGHDKMYWYQQDPGMELHLIHYSYGVNSTEKGDLSSESTVSRIRTEHFPLTLESARPSHTSQYLCASSDRVPDTQYFGPGTRLTVL.

In the case of this clonotype: At one boundary the junction diverges from the germline segment, which might be a read error. V usage is TRBV9 and J usage is TRBJ2-7; either TRBD1 or TRBD2 may supply D (5 bases each). The germline gives CDR1 SGDLS, CDR2 YYNGEE. The length of the CDR3 is 15 residues. Written as DNA, the CDR3 is TGTGCCAACAGCGACGGCCGGGGCCAATCCTACGAGCAGTACTTC. Translated, it gives CANSDGRGQSYEQYF.

The genes are TRBV29-1 and TRBJ2-2; D gene unclear. Germline CDR1 is SQVTM and CDR2 is ANQGSEA. This CDR3 comprises 14 residues. Deletions cut 7 bases from V and 5 bases from J, with 17 bases between. The CDR3 loop is CSAAVGGVTGELFF. In DNA, the CDR3 is TGCAGCGCTGCGGTCGGTGGGGTGACCGGGGAGCTGTTTTTT.

This rearrangement joins TRBV7-9 to TRBJ2-2; the match to TRBD2 covers 10 bases. J lost 7 bases, V lost 3 bases, and 14 bases had no gene match. The germline V gene encodes CDR1 SEHNR and CDR2 FQNEAQ (reference sequence). The CDR3 covers 18 residues. The CDR3 DNA sequence: TGTGCCAGCAGCTTCCCCCTGGCAAGCGGGGGGGCGCGCGGGGAGCTGTTTTTT. This encodes CASSFPLASGGARGELFF.

This clonotype was observed many times. This chain uses TRBV24-1 with TRBJ1-5, with a possible D match to TRBD1 (6 bases). The CDR3 is 14 residues long. Deletions cut 9 bases from V and 6 bases from J, with 17 bases between. Germline CDR1 reads KGHDR; CDR2 reads SFDVKD. The CDR3 region has the DNA TGTGCCACCTCCACCGAGGGGGATTTTCAGCCCCAGCATTTT. Protein sequence: CATSTEGDFQPQHF.

This chain joins TRBV29-1 and TRBJ2-3; no reliable D call. The germline V and J ends were trimmed by 2 bases and 0 bases, with 15 bases remaining between them. The CDR3 is 16 amino acids. Looked up from germline, CDR1 is SQVTM and CDR2 is ANQGSEA. The CDR3 sequence is CSVELIYGLSTDTQYF. CDR3 in DNA: TGCAGCGTTGAATTGATTTATGGCTTAAGCACAGATACGCAGTATTTT.

In this sample, this clonotype turned up many times. The gene calls are TRBV5-1 and TRBJ2-1, with D maybe TRBD2 (6 bases). Germline CDR1 and CDR2: SGHRS and YFSETQ. Trimming cost V 5 bases and J 1 base, with 7 bases left between them. This CDR3 spans 13 amino acids. CDR3 bases: TGCGCCAGCAGGGAGGGATCCTACAATGAGCAGTTCTTC. Amino acids: CASREGSYNEQFF.

The rearrangement uses TRBV7-9 and TRBJ2-1; 7 bases fit TRBD1. CDR3 size: 15 residues. CDR1 is SEHNR and CDR2 is FQNEAQ in the germline V gene (reference sequence). Trimming cost V 4 bases and J 5 bases; bases outside gene matches: 8. The CDR3 region is CASSYATGSHNEQFF. For the CDR3, the DNA is TGTGCCAGCAGCTATGCGACAGGGTCCCACAATGAGCAGTTCTTC.

This clonotype was counted between two and nine times. The chain couples TRBV14 to TRBJ1-6; D call uncertain. The CDR3 consists of 14 residues. Germline V lookup: CDR1 SGHDN, CDR2 FVKESK. The V end lost 4 bases, the J end lost 7 bases, and 11 bases lay between the germline ends. CDR3 nucleotides: TGTGCCAGCAGCCGAGGACGTGGGAATTCACCCCTCCACTTT. Protein: CASSRGRGNSPLHF. The full variable domain, rest sourced from reference TRBV14 and TRBJ1-6, is EAGVTQFPSHSVIEKGQTVTLRCDPISGHDNLYWYRRVMGKEIKFLLHFVKESKQDESGMPNNRFLAERTGGTYSTLKVQPAELEDSGVYFCASSRGRGNSPLHFGNGTRLTVT.

The chain combines TRBV7-3 with TRBJ1-1; D gene unclear. The CDR3 is made up of 15 amino acids. V was pared by 5 bases and J by 1 base, with 14 bases between. The germline gives CDR1 SGHTA, CDR2 FQGTGA. This chain's CDR3 is CASSPSLVPNTEAFF. The DNA for the CDR3 is TGTGCCAGCAGCCCAAGTTTGGTACCGAACACTGAAGCTTTCTTT.

This chain connects TRBV20-1 to TRBJ1-1; the D is unclear. V was shortened by 3 bases and J by 8 bases, with 16 bases between the two germline ends. The CDR3 is made up of 13 amino acids. CDR1 and CDR2 from the germline V gene are DFQATT and SNEGSKA (reference sequence). The DNA for the CDR3 is TGCAGTGCTAGGGACCCTCTCAAAAGCGAAGCTTTCTTT. Translating gives CSARDPLKSEAFF.

The rearrangement uses TRBV18 and TRBJ2-4; D unclear. Trimming shortened V by 6 bases and J by 3 bases, and 9 bases separated the two germline ends. The CDR3 extends over 13 amino acids. CDR1 and CDR2 (germline): KGHSH, LQKENI. CDR3 in DNA: TGTGCCAGCTCGACGCCTAACAAAAACATTCAGTACTTC. The encoded protein is CASSTPNKNIQYF.

This rearrangement joins TRBV21-1 to TRBJ1-4. TRBV21-1 corresponds to a pseudogene. The CDR3 sequence is 17 residues long. The CDR3 coding sequence is TGTGCCAGCAGCAAGCCAAAACCTTCAGTTTATAATGAAAAACTGTTTTTT. This translates into CASSKPKPSVYNEKLFF.

The V call is TRBV5-1, the J call TRBJ2-3, with a possible D match to TRBD1 (5 bases). Germline V gene lookup returns CDR1 SGHRS and CDR2 YFSETQ. Trimming pared 7 bases from V and 5 bases from J, leaving 14 bases between. The CDR3 is 13 amino acids. The CDR3 DNA sequence: TGCGCCAGCCAGTTAGACAGAGGAGATACGCAGTATTTT. This sequence encodes CASQLDRGDTQYF.

This clonotype was recorded at least ten times. CDR3 protein: CSVESVGGVGETQYF. The CDR3 DNA sequence: TGCAGCGTTGAATCGGTCGGGGGGGTCGGAGAGACCCAGTACTTC. The J gene is TRBJ2-5, the V gene TRBV29-1; TRBD2 matches 8 bases. The germline V gene has CDR1 SQVTM and CDR2 ANQGSEA. The trim removed 2 bases at V and 4 bases at J, leaving 9 bases unmatched. The CDR3 has 15 amino acids.

The rearrangement links TRBV20-1 to TRBJ2-7, with TRBD1 as a possible D gene (6 bases). Germline V lookup: CDR1 DFQATT, CDR2 SNEGSKA (reference sequence). This CDR3 spans 14 amino acids. V was trimmed by 5 bases and J by 0 bases, leaving 14 bases between them. CDR3 DNA sequence: TGCAGTGCTGACCGGGACACCGGCTCCTACGAGCAGTACTTC. Amino acids: CSADRDTGSYEQYF.